Below, one T cell receptor (beta chain) is given with its context. Germline V CDR1 and CDR2: MNHEY, SVGAGI. Deletions cut 6 bases from V and 5 bases from J, with 8 bases between. The CDR3 runs 11 residues. Assay used: immunoSEQ multiplex PCR; TCRdb lists only in-frame clones, some missing. The sample includes about 150,000 clones, just over 90% of them seen just once. These data belong to a study of T cell responses to AZD1222 COVID-19 vaccine. This sample comprised peripheral blood, obtained on day 0 of AZD1222 vaccination. The clonotype was recovered from an adult in good health. The rearrangement uses TRBV6-5 and TRBJ2-7; TRBD1 might be the D (5 bases). The CDR3 DNA reads as TGTGCCAGCAGATCAGGGCACGAGCAGTACTTC. Translation: CASRSGHEQYF.